This T cell receptor (beta chain) was observed in a study of blood T cell repertoires in COVID-19. On the study more broadly: Samples representing acute and convalescent COVID-19 were sourced from the United States, Italy and Spain. Sources were T cells, B-cell-depleted T cells, or PBMCs; the material itself was cDNA or gDNA.

Germline CDR1 and CDR2: LNHDA and SQIVND (reference sequence). V dropped 9 bases and J dropped 7 bases, with 16 bases sitting between them. This CDR3 comprises 13 residues. Original methodology: It was from reference gene primer amplification that nucleated cell counts were estimated. Assay: immunoSEQ multiplex PCR; the TCRdb copy retains only in-frame clones and omits some. That table supplies the V and J calls and clone size; D and trimming were determined from the DNA. The repertoire holds about 130,000 clones, with about 87% as singletons. The TCR originated in a woman aged 55-70 years with acute or convalescent COVID-19. This chain joins TRBV19 and TRBJ1-5; D perhaps matches TRBD1 (6 bases). Specimen: peripheral blood. Here the CDR3 reads CASGMEQGQPQHF. The DNA of the CDR3 is TGTGCCAGCGGGATGGAACAGGGCCAGCCCCAGCATTTT.